The rows below give T cell receptor beta chains drawn from one sample of a study of blood T cell repertoires in COVID-19. Measured with immunoSEQ multiplex PCR; TCRdb has only the in-frame clones, and not every one. Of 30,000 to 35,000 clones in the sample, 78% were seen once. The source material was peripheral blood. The origin of the receptors is an elderly man with acute or convalescent COVID-19. CDR3s include the opening cysteine and the closing phenylalanine or tryptophan. The D gene is left open where the match is weak. Not all rows give a size; the values are once, few, many and, for expanded clones, a class.

clone_size	d_call	j_call	v_call	cdr3_aa	cdr3_nt
NA	TRBD1	TRBJ2-7	TRBV6-6	CASSFGQGGEQYF	TGTGCCAGCAGTTTCGGACAGGGCGGCGAGCAGTACTTC
NA	NA	TRBJ2-7	TRBV3-1/TRBV3-2	CASSLGGGEQYF	TGTGCCAGCAGCCTGGGAGGGGGCGAGCAGTACTTC
few	TRBD1	TRBJ1-2	TRBV4-2	CASSQGTVGGLDGYTF	TGTGCCAGCAGCCAGGGGACAGTAGGGGGTTTGGATGGCTACACCTTC
NA	NA	TRBJ1-1	TRBV3-1/TRBV3-2	CASSQGTTEYTEAFF	TGTGCCAGCAGTCAAGGTACGACGGAGTACACTGAAGCTTTCTTT
NA	NA	TRBJ2-7	TRBV5-6	CASSLKGSDEQYF	TGTGCCAGCAGCTTGAAAGGTAGCGACGAGCAGTACTTC
NA	TRBD2	TRBJ2-5	TRBV29-1	CSARTSGEETQYF	TGCAGCGCTAGGACTAGCGGGGAAGAGACCCAGTACTTC
once	NA	TRBJ2-7	TRBV3-1/TRBV3-2	CASAAASYEQYF	TGTGCCAGCGCGGCGGCCAGCTACGAGCAGTACTTC
NA	NA	TRBJ2-4	TRBV6-5	CASTDIAKNIQYF	TGTGCCAGCACGGACATAGCCAAAAACATTCAGTACTTC
NA	NA	TRBJ2-1	TRBV5-4	CASSSGGPPYNEQFF	TGTGCCAGCAGCTCCGGGGGGCCACCCTACAATGAGCAGTTCTTC
NA	TRBD1	TRBJ2-7	TRBV5-5	CASSTTGTGVGAYEQYF	TGTGCCAGCAGCACCACCGGGACAGGGGTAGGCGCCTACGAGCAGTACTTC
NA	TRBD2	TRBJ2-2	TRBV6-2/TRBV6-3	CASSYSPSGRVGELFF	TGTGCCAGCAGTTACTCTCCCTCTGGGAGGGTCGGGGAGCTGTTTTTT
NA	TRBD1	TRBJ1-2	TRBV9	CASSVDPGQVSGGYTF	TGTGCCAGCAGCGTAGATCCGGGACAGGTATCGGGTGGCTACACCTTC
medium-sized	TRBD1	TRBJ2-2	TRBV9	CASSARPGQGYTGELFF	TGTGCCAGCAGCGCGCGACCGGGACAGGGGTACACCGGGGAGCTGTTTTTT
NA	TRBD1	TRBJ1-2	TRBV20-1	CSASSGQGIRYGYTF	TGCAGTGCTAGTTCCGGACAGGGAATCCGCTATGGCTACACCTTC
once	TRBD1	TRBJ2-1	TRBV2	CASSMDRGGNEQFF	TGTGCCAGCTCAATGGACAGGGGTGGGAATGAGCAGTTCTTC
NA	NA	TRBJ1-1	TRBV5-1	CASSVDNSGTEAFF	TGCGCCAGCAGCGTCGACAACTCTGGGACTGAAGCTTTCTTT
NA	TRBD1	TRBJ1-2	TRBV4-2	CASSLGQGAGYTF	TGTGCCAGCAGCCTCGGACAGGGGGCTGGCTACACCTTC
NA	TRBD1	TRBJ1-2	TRBV6-6	CASSPTGGKDYGYTF	TGTGCCAGCAGCCCGACAGGGGGCAAAGACTATGGCTACACCTTC
NA	NA	TRBJ1-4	TRBV5-1	CASSLEGWEGEKLFF	TGCGCCAGCAGCTTGGAGGGGTGGGAAGGCGAAAAACTGTTTTTT
NA	NA	TRBJ1-1	TRBV19	CASRPGGGRNTEAFF	TGTGCCAGTAGGCCGGGGGGGGGCCGGAACACTGAAGCTTTCTTT
NA	NA	TRBJ1-5	TRBV7-9	CASSFVGHQPQHF	TGTGCCAGCAGCTTCGTGGGGCATCAGCCCCAGCATTTT
once	TRBD2	TRBJ2-5	TRBV5-1	CASSLDGFRASGIQETQYF	TGCGCCAGCAGCTTGGATGGTTTCCGAGCTAGCGGGATACAAGAGACCCAGTACTTC
NA	TRBD1	TRBJ1-6	TRBV7-8	CASATGQYNSPLHF	TGTGCCAGTGCCACGGGACAGTATAATTCACCCCTCCACTTT
NA	TRBD2	TRBJ2-7	TRBV2	CASSARGGDEQYF	TGTGCCAGCAGTGCCCGGGGGGGCGACGAGCAGTACTTC
few	NA	TRBJ2-5	TRBV10-3	CAIRARGSGVETQYF	TGTGCCATCAGGGCCAGGGGCAGCGGGGTGGAGACCCAGTACTTC
NA	TRBD1	TRBJ2-5	TRBV27	CASSGGGTGDRETQYF	TGTGCCAGCAGCGGGGGGGGGACAGGGGATCGAGAGACCCAGTACTTC
NA	NA	TRBJ2-1	TRBV4-3	CASRRTLSGTYNEQFF	TGCGCCAGCCGGAGGACCCTTTCGGGGACCTACAATGAGCAGTTCTTC
NA	TRBD2	TRBJ2-7	TRBV3-1/TRBV3-2	CASSPTFQRLAGGLKQYF	TGTGCCAGCAGCCCCACCTTTCAACGACTAGCGGGGGGCTTGAAGCAGTACTTC
many	TRBD1	TRBJ1-1	TRBV4-1	CASSRPGTGLRFEAFF	TGCGCCAGCAGCCGTCCCGGGACAGGTCTCCGGTTTGAAGCTTTCTTT
NA	TRBD2	TRBJ2-1	TRBV4-3	CASSQDSLAGGYNEQFF	TGCGCCAGCAGCCAAGACAGCCTAGCGGGGGGCTACAATGAGCAGTTCTTC
NA	TRBD2	TRBJ2-3	TRBV2	CASRDGTSGVTDTQYF	TGTGCCAGCAGGGACGGGACTAGCGGGGTCACAGATACGCAGTATTTT
once	NA	TRBJ1-6	TRBV27	CASSTRQAYNSPLHF	TGTGCCAGCAGCACGCGACAGGCCTATAATTCACCCCTCCACTTT
NA	NA	TRBJ1-1	TRBV9	CASSVVYSTEAFF	TGTGCCAGCAGCGTAGTATACAGCACTGAAGCTTTCTTT
NA	TRBD2	TRBJ2-7	TRBV9	CASSHSGDAYEQYF	TGTGCCAGCAGCCATAGCGGGGACGCCTACGAGCAGTACTTC
NA	NA	TRBJ1-1	TRBV5-6	CASSPPGVRNTEAFF	TGTGCCAGCAGCCCTCCGGGGGTGAGGAACACTGAAGCTTTCTTT
NA	NA	TRBJ1-6	TRBV27	CASSLAGAYNSPLHF	TGTGCCAGCAGTTTGGCAGGGGCCTATAATTCACCCCTCCACTTT
NA	NA	TRBJ2-5	TRBV7-2	CASSPFPHGQETQYF	TGTGCCAGCAGCCCCTTCCCACACGGGCAAGAGACCCAGTACTTC
NA	NA	TRBJ1-2	TRBV25-1	CASSESGKGSGYTF	TGTGCCAGCAGTGAATCTGGGAAAGGGAGCGGCTACACCTTC
NA	NA	TRBJ2-1	TRBV10-3	CAISERGAVLQFF	TGTGCCATCAGTGAGCGGGGGGCGGTCCTGCAGTTCTTC
NA	TRBD2	TRBJ2-3	TRBV4-3	CASSQSLSGGITDTQYF	TGCGCCAGCAGCCAAAGTCTCTCGGGGGGGATTACAGATACGCAGTATTTT